This T cell receptor beta chain derives from a study of breast tumors, draining lymph nodes, adjacent tissues. The lymph nodes were axillary draining lymph nodes from breast cancer patients. Germline CDR1 reads SNHLY; CDR2 reads FYNNEI. The CDR3 sequence is 13 residues long. V was cut by 6 bases and J by 4 bases, with 10 bases left in between. In this sample, this clonotype turned up many times. TCRdb re-called the multiplex PCR reads through MiXCR, storing one row per CDR3 protein. This table has approximately 130,000 distinct CDR3 sequences, 21% appearing once. The chain joins TRBV2 to TRBJ1-5; D unresolved. The sample consisted of axillary lymph node tissue. The clonotype comes from a female donor with breast cancer. Some clones in this sample may be carry-over from other donors' samples. This chain's CDR3 is CASSLDGNQPQHF. The CDR3 coding sequence is TGTGCCAGCAGCCTGGACGGAAATCAGCCCCAGCATTTT.